This T cell receptor beta chain was sequenced for a study of T cell responses to AZD1222 COVID-19 vaccine. This clone was detected a few times. Its antigen is as yet unknown. Germline CDR1 reads WNHNN; CDR2 reads SYGVQD (reference sequence). The CDR3 consists of 15 residues. Study-level points and caveats: Reportedly, nearly half the spike-specific TCRs target unmutated variant regions.

Only in-frame clones appear in the TCRdb table, and some are missing; sequencing was by immunoSEQ multiplex PCR. This sample has roughly 200,000 clones, with 85% to 90% found just once. The sequencing used peripheral blood, collected on day 0 of AZD1222 vaccination. The rearrangement joins TRBV10-1 to TRBJ1-2; D possibly corresponds to TRBD1 (6 bases). The origin of this receptor is an adult in good health. The CDR3 here is CVDNGGLGTNYGYTF. CDR3 coding DNA: TGCGTCGACAATGGAGGTCTAGGGACAAACTATGGCTACACCTTC.